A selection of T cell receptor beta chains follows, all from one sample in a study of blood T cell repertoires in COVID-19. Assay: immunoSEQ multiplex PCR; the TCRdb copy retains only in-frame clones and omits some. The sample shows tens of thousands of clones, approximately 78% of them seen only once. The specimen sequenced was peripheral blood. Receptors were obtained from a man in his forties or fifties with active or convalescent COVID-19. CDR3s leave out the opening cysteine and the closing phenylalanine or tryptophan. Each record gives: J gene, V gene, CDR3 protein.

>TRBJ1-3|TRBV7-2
ASSFSRNLRNTIY
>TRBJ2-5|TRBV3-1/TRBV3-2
ASSPPGGETQY
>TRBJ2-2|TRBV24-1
ATGTGGNTGELF
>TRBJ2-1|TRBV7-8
ASSFYRVRDNEQF
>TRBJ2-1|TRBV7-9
ASSTGTGGLVEQF
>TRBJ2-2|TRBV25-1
ASRGQGISGELF
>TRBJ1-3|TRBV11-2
ASTLQGAGDTIY
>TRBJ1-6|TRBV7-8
ASSPWGNNNSPLH
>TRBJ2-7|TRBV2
ASSVSGGSSYEQY
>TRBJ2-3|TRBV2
ASSGAGTSTDTQY
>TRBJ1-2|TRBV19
ASLAGNYGYT
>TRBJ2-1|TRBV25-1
ASSELSGRSYNEQF
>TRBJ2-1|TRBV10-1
ASRGTGINEQF
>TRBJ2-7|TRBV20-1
SGTGTYEQY
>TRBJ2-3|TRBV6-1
ASSETSGGADTQY
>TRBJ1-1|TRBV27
ASSAGQGAANTEAF
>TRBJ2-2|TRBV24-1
ATSDLRAGGYTGELF
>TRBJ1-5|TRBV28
ASTPGTASNQPQH
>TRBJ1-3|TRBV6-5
ASSPQGNSGNTIY
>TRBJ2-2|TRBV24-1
ATSDSGGADTGELF
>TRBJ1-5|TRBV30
AWSVGGLVSNQPQH
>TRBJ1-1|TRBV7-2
ASSSHRGSGTEAF
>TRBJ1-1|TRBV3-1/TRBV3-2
AISRAGEAF
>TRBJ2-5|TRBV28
ASNPGAAGVEQETQY
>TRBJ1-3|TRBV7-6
ASSPRLLTGSGNTIY
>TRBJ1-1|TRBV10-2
ASSAPGTMNTEAF
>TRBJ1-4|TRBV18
ASSPRGSTNEKLF
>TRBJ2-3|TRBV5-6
ASSFAGGIIDTQY
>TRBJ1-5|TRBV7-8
ASSSISTTGGLPGNQPQH
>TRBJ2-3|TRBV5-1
ASSPPSRTDTQY
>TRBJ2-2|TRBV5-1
ASSFRGSDTGELF
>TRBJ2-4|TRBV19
ASRRGREENIQY
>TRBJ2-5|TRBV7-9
ASSPRRLGETQY
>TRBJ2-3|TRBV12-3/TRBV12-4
ASSLGVTQY
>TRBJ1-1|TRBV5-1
ASSFREDSTEAF
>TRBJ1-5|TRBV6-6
ASSPGQGKNQPQH
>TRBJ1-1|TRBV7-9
ASSFDQGAF
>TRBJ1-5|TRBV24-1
ATRESGEGQPQH
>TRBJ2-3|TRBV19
ASSMGSGVTDTQY
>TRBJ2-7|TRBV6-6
ASSYSLRGYEQY
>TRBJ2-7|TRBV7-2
ASSRGGASYEQY
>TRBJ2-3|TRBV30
AWSTPGVDTQY
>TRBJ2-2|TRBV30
AWTIGGSTGELF
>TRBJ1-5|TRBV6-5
ASRPQGASNQPQH
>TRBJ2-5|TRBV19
ASSKGQGYETQY
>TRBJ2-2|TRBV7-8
ASSRGDRGGTGELF
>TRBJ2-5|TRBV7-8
ASREQETQY
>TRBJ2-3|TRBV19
ASSKTSTSGVVDTQY
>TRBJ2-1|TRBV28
ASSLFTTGTNEQF
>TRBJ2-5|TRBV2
ASIGSLAIGETQY
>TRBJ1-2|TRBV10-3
AISESGGWSYGYT